This TCR beta chain is from a study of patients and donors after allogeneic stem cell transplantation. One entry per CDR3 protein, called by TCRdb with MiXCR from the RT-PCR reads. The sample yields about 400,000 distinct CDR3 sequences, under 20% seen once. This clonotype was found a few times. The CDR3 spans 15 residues. Trimming took 2 bases from V and 0 from J, leaving 8 bases between them. The V gene's germline CDR1 is MNHEY and CDR2 SVGAGI. Sequences were obtained from blood, either unsorted or a sorted T cell fraction (not recorded which). The rearrangement joins TRBV6-5 to TRBJ2-4; a possible D gene is TRBD2 (6 bases). The sequence was obtained from a human donor who was either an allogeneic HSCT recipient or a stem cell or donor lymphocyte infusion donor (not recorded which). It is not recorded whose cells these are; they may come from a transplant donor. CDR3 bases: TGTGCCAGCAGTTACGGGACTCTAGCCAAAAACATTCAGTACTTC. The encoded protein is CASSYGTLAKNIQYF.